A single sample is the source of the 4 T cell receptor beta chains below, sequenced in a study of T cell responses to AZD1222 COVID-19 vaccine. The protocol was immunoSEQ multiplex PCR, while the TCRdb copy is restricted to in-frame clones and leaves out a portion. Here the sample spans about 45,000 clones, roughly 90% being singletons. The sequenced sample was peripheral blood, obtained 28 days after the second AZD1222 dose. These receptors came from an adult who received the AZD1222 COVID-19 vaccine.

The chain links TRBV3-1 (or the pseudogene TRBV3-2) to TRBJ1-5, with D perhaps matching TRBD1 (6 bases). CDR1 and CDR2 (germline): LGHDT, YNNKEL (reference sequence). The CDR3 runs to 11 residues. Trimming left V 4 bases short and J 9 bases short, with 7 bases between. The CDR3: CASSRGGPQHF. In DNA form, the CDR3 reads TGTGCCAGCAGCCGAGGGGGGCCCCAGCATTTT.

The chain links TRBV19 to TRBJ1-2, with a weak D call TRBD1 (6 bases). Trimming left V 6 bases short and J 8 bases short, with 16 bases between. From germline, CDR1 is LNHDA and CDR2 SQIVND (reference sequence). The CDR3 length is 13 residues. CDR3 coding DNA: TGTGCCAGTAGCCGGACAGCCGGGAAAGGCTACACCTTC. This gives the protein CASSRTAGKGYTF.

V and J are TRBV7-3 and TRBJ2-3; no reliable D call. The ends were cut back, 6 bases at V and 5 bases at J, with 12 bases in the middle. The CDR3 is made up of 13 amino acids. Germline CDR1 reads SGHTA; CDR2 reads FQGTGA. The CDR3 loop is CASSSSGEDTQYF. As DNA, the CDR3 is TGTGCCAGCAGTTCCAGTGGGGAAGATACGCAGTATTTT.

The V and J genes are TRBV4-1 and TRBJ2-7, with a weak D call TRBD1 (5 bases). V was pared by 4 bases and J by 6 bases, with 22 bases between. This CDR3 spans 16 amino acids. Germline assignment: CDR1 MGHRA and CDR2 YSYEKL. For the CDR3, the DNA is TGCGCCAGCAGCCCGGCAAAGGACAATCTACCTAGCGAGCAGTACTTC. The encoded protein is CASSPAKDNLPSEQYF.